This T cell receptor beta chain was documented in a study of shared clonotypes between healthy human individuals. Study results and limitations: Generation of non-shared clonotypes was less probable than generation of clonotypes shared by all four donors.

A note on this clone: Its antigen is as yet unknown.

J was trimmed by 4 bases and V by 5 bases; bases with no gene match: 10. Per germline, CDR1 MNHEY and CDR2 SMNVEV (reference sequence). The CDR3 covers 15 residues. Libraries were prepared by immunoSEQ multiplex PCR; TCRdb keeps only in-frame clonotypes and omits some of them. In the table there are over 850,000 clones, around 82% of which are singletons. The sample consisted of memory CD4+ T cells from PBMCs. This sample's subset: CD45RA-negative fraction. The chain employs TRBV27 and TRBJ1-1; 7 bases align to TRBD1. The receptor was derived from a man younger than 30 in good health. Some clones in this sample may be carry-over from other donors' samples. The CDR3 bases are TGTGCCAGCAGTCCCCCCCCCAGGGGGGCCACTGAAGCTTTCTTT. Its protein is CASSPPPRGATEAFF.